This entry lists 19 T cell receptor beta chains sequenced from one sample in a study of radiotherapy plus CTLA-4 blockade in lung cancer. Only in-frame clones appear in the TCRdb table, and some are missing; sequencing was by immunoSEQ multiplex PCR. The sample comprises 40,000 to 60,000 clones, more than 75% of which are singletons, and about 3.3% rests with the top ten. Specimen: peripheral blood, collected from a patient treated with radiotherapy plus ipilimumab. The source of these receptors is a human donor with non-small cell lung cancer who had stable disease on radiotherapy plus ipilimumab.

The V call is TRBV6-4, the J call TRBJ2-1; 8 nucleotides align to TRBD1. Germline assignment: CDR1 MRHNA and CDR2 SNTAGT. V lost 0 bases to trimming and J lost 5 bases; unmatched junction nucleotides: 12. The CDR3 spans 18 residues. CDR3 sequence: CASSDSSSGQGAHNEQFF. CDR3 DNA: TGTGCCAGCAGTGACTCAAGTTCAGGTCAGGGGGCACACAATGAGCAGTTCTTC.

This clone was recorded only once. The rearrangement uses TRBV4-1 and TRBJ2-5; the D gene is possibly TRBD1 (6 bases). The CDR3 is 16 amino acids. The germline V gene encodes CDR1 MGHRA and CDR2 YSYEKL. Trimming removed 4 bases from V and 5 bases from J, with 20 bases in between. The CDR3 sequence: CASSLQGLALAETQYF. CDR3 DNA: TGCGCCAGCAGCCTCCAGGGGCTAGCACTGGCGGAGACCCAGTACTTC.

Note on this clone: Sequence at one end of the junction differs from germline and may be a read error. This sequence joins TRBV9 and TRBJ2-3, with 8 nucleotides matching TRBD2. CDR3 length: 15 residues. Germline-derived CDR1 and CDR2 are SGDLS and YYNGEE. The CDR3: CAGSVNGRGTDTQYF. The CDR3 coding sequence is TGTGCCGGCAGCGTAAACGGGAGGGGAACAGATACGCAGTATTTT.

This sequence joins TRBV7-9 and TRBJ2-7; D is ambiguous. The germline V gene has CDR1 SEHNR and CDR2 FQNEAQ (reference sequence). Between the trimmed V and J ends, which lost 0 bases and 0 bases, there was a span of 12 bases. This CDR3 comprises 16 residues. This CDR3 reads CASSLANSTASYEQYF. For the CDR3, the DNA is TGTGCCAGCAGCTTAGCGAATTCTACAGCCTCCTACGAGCAGTACTTC.

The rearrangement uses TRBV9 and TRBJ2-3; possible D gene TRBD2, 5 bases. Germline values: CDR1 SGDLS, CDR2 YYNGEE. The CDR3 length is 15 residues. Trimming cost V 6 bases and J 2 bases, with 16 bases left between them. DNA for the CDR3: TGTGCCAGCACCAAACTGGACTCAAACACAGATACGCAGTATTTT. It yields the protein CASTKLDSNTDTQYF.

This chain uses TRBV2 with TRBJ2-7, with TRBD2 matching over 9 bases. Trimming took 3 bases from V and 5 from J; bases not matched to a gene: 5. Germline V CDR1 and CDR2: SNHLY, FYNNEI. This CDR3 contains 14 residues. CDR3 amino acids: CASSDSGRRHEQYF. The CDR3, as DNA: TGTGCCAGCAGTGACAGCGGGAGGCGCCACGAGCAGTACTTC. Full variable domain (missing parts from reference TRBV2 and TRBJ2-7): EPEVTQTPSHQVTQMGQEVILRCVPISNHLYFYWYRQILGQKVEFLVSFYNNEISEKSEIFDDQFSVERPDGSNFTLKIRSTKLEDSAMYFCASSDSGRRHEQYFGPGTRLTVT.

The genes are TRBV2 and TRBJ2-7; 11 bases line up with TRBD1. Trimming at V came to 3 bases and at J to 9 bases, leaving 10 bases not matched to a gene. CDR1 is SNHLY and CDR2 is FYNNEI in the germline V gene. The CDR3 spans 15 residues. CDR3 nucleotide sequence: TGTGCCAGCAGTGACTCGGGACAGGGGGTACAGGGGCAGTACTTC. Its protein product is CASSDSGQGVQGQYF. Using reference TRBV2 and TRBJ2-7 for the parts outside the CDR3, the full variable domain is EPEVTQTPSHQVTQMGQEVILRCVPISNHLYFYWYRQILGQKVEFLVSFYNNEISEKSEIFDDQFSVERPDGSNFTLKIRSTKLEDSAMYFCASSDSGQGVQGQYFGPGTRLTVT.

The rearrangement joins TRBV18 to TRBJ2-3, with a tentative D call TRBD2 (6 bases). The CDR3 has 16 residues. Trimming cost V 1 base and J 3 bases, with 14 bases left between them. Per the germline V gene, CDR1 is KGHSH and CDR2 is LQKENI. For the CDR3, the DNA is TGTGCCAGCTCACCACAGCAGGGAGGTTTAACAGATACGCAGTATTTT. Encoded protein: CASSPQQGGLTDTQYF.

The gene calls are TRBV2 and TRBJ2-1; weak D call: TRBD1 (6 bases). V lost 4 bases and J 9 bases, leaving 7 bases between the germline ends. Per germline, CDR1 SNHLY and CDR2 FYNNEI. The CDR3 totals 11 residues. CDR3 DNA sequence: TGTGCCAGCAGTGTCAGGGGTGAGCAGTTCTTC. It translates to CASSVRGEQFF.

This clone has just one count. The V gene is TRBV9, the J gene TRBJ2-5, with D perhaps matching TRBD2 (6 bases). Trimming left V 6 bases short and J 4 bases short, with 7 bases between. This CDR3 has 11 amino acids. From germline, CDR1 is SGDLS and CDR2 YYNGEE. The CDR3 DNA is TGTGCCAGCACCGGGGGAGAGACCCAGTACTTC. Amino acids: CASTGGETQYF.

The chain recombines TRBV30 with TRBJ1-4; weak D call: TRBD1 (6 bases). V was trimmed by 4 bases and J by 3 bases, leaving 9 bases between them. This CDR3 spans 13 amino acids. Germline CDR1 GTSNPN, CDR2 SVGIG (reference sequence). This chain's CDR3 is CAWKQGPNEKLFF. For the CDR3, the DNA is TGTGCCTGGAAACAGGGCCCTAATGAAAAACTGTTTTTT.

The rearrangement joins TRBV4-1 to TRBJ2-2, with 9 bases that match TRBD1. Trimming removed 1 base from V and 3 bases from J; junction bases left unmatched: 0. The CDR3 runs to 15 residues. In germline, CDR1 is MGHRA, CDR2 YSYEKL. The CDR3 DNA sequence: TGCGCCAGCAGCCAAGGGACAGGGGACACCGGGGAGCTGTTTTTT. Translated, it gives CASSQGTGDTGELFF.

About this clone: The junction departs from the called germline gene at one end, perhaps through a read error. V and J are TRBV27 and TRBJ2-3; D remains unclear. This CDR3 is built from 15 residues. CDR1 and CDR2 from the germline V gene are MNHEY and SMNVEV (reference sequence). CDR3 bases: TGTGCCGGCAGTTTATCCGAGCTCGACACAGATACGCAGTATTTT. Translated, it gives CAGSLSELDTDTQYF.

The V gene is TRBV27, the J gene TRBJ2-3, with 9 bases that match TRBD1. In germline, CDR1 is MNHEY, CDR2 SMNVEV (reference sequence). This CDR3 has 17 amino acids. The V and J ends lost 5 bases and 2 bases, in that order; junction bases with no gene match: 11. The CDR3 bases are TGTGCCAGCAGTCCTTCAGGGGGGACAGGGTACACAGATACGCAGTATTTT. The encoded protein is CASSPSGGTGYTDTQYF.

This chain joins TRBV10-1 and TRBJ2-1, with a weak D call TRBD2 (5 bases). Germline lookup yields CDR1 WNHNN and CDR2 SYGVQD (reference sequence). With 4 bases removed from V and 5 bases from J, the gap between germline ends came to 9 bases. CDR3 length: 13 amino acids. DNA for the CDR3: TGCGCCAGCAGTGCTAGCCGTGACAATGAGCAGTTCTTC. Its translation: CASSASRDNEQFF.

The sample holds a few counts of this clone. The V gene is TRBV19, the J gene TRBJ1-1; D not resolved. The germline gives CDR1 LNHDA, CDR2 SQIVND (reference sequence). V gave up 2 bases and J gave up 1 base, with 5 bases separating them. The CDR3 is 13 amino acids. The CDR3 loop reads CASSISGNTEAFF. CDR3 DNA: TGTGCCAGTAGTATATCGGGGAACACTGAAGCTTTCTTT.

The rearrangement links TRBV6-1 to TRBJ2-7; 7 bases match TRBD2. Germline loops: CDR1 MNHNS, CDR2 SASEGT. After removal of 6 bases from V and 2 bases from J, the junction contained 7 bases not matched to a gene. This CDR3 has 14 amino acids. This CDR3 is CASSRDYLTYEQYF. The CDR3 region has the DNA TGTGCCAGCAGCCGGGACTACCTAACCTACGAGCAGTACTTC.

The chain is built from TRBV12-1 and TRBJ1-4. TRBV12-1 is a documented pseudogene. CDR3 size: 11 residues. CDR3 sequence (DNA): TGTGCCAGCCGAACTAATGAAAAACTGTTTTTT. Translated: CASRTNEKLFF.

This chain joins TRBV4-3 and TRBJ2-1; the D gene is possibly TRBD2 (5 bases). The V gene's germline CDR1 is LGHNA and CDR2 YSLEER. Trimming cost V 7 bases and J 7 bases, with 20 bases left between them. The CDR3 runs to 15 residues. The DNA for the CDR3 is TGCGCCAGCAAGATCGGACGAGGGAGCGGTAATGAGCAGTTCTTC. Protein product: CASKIGRGSGNEQFF.